This paragraph covers one TCR beta chain sequence. Its matching antigen is unknown. V gave up 6 bases and J gave up 7 bases; unmatched junction bases: 12. The length of the CDR3 is 15 residues. CDR1 and CDR2 (germline): SQVTM, ANQGSEA. From about 530 ng total RNA, TCR beta cDNA was generated with a primer in the constant region. Three nested multiplex PCR rounds, a slightly modified ARM-PCR, produced the libraries for TCR beta. The first two PCR rounds used TRBV1-TRBV30 primers with a Cbeta primer, roughly 10 cycles each. Each CDR3 protein gets one entry after TCRdb re-called the multiplex PCR reads with MiXCR. The sample contains roughly 100,000 distinct CDR3 sequences, around 83% of which appear only once. The entry originates in a study of tumor-infiltrating lymphocytes in primary liver carcinoma. Points from the study as a whole: Compared with tumor region pairs, tumor-adjacent and tumor-blood pairs overlapped less.

Investigators took RNA and DNA out together from 20-30 mg of unsorted bulk tissue. The receptor was isolated from a man between 35 and 55 years old with primary liver carcinoma and hepatitis B virus infection. Sequenced sample: liver tumor tissue from sampling region 3. The subset: tumor region T3, left-lateral pole. The chain is built from TRBV29-1 and TRBJ2-1; 10 nucleotides agree with TRBD2. As DNA, the CDR3 is TGCAGCGTCCCTAGACTAGCGGGCCTATATAATGAGCAGTTCTTC. It encodes CSVPRLAGLYNEQFF.